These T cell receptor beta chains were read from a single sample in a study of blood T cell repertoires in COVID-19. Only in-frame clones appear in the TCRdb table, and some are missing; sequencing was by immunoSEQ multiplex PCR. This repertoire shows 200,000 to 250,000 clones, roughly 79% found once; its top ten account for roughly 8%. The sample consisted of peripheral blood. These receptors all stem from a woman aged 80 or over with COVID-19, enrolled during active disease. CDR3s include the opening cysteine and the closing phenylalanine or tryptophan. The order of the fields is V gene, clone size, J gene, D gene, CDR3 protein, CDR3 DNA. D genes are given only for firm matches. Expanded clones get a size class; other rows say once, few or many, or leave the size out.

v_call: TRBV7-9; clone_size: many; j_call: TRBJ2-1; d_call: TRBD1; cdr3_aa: CASIAGTGSYNEQFF; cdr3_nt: TGTGCCAGCATCGCCGGGACAGGGTCCTACAATGAGCAGTTCTTC
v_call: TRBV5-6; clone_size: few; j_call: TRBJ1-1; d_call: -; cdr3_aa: CASSLETGLNTEAFF; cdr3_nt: TGTGCCAGCAGCTTGGAGACAGGTTTGAACACTGAAGCTTTCTTT
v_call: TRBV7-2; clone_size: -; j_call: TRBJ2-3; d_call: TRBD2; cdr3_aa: CASSLQPVRLAGGDTQYF; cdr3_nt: TGTGCCAGCAGCTTACAGCCGGTTCGGCTAGCGGGGGGAGATACGCAGTATTTT
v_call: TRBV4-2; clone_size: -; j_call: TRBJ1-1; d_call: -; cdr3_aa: CASSQDRRGSGPEAFF; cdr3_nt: TGTGCCAGCAGCCAGGATCGGAGGGGATCGGGTCCTGAAGCTTTCTTT
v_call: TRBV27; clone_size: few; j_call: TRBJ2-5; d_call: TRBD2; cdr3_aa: CASSFLASGGKRAGTQYF; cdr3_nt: TGTGCCAGCAGTTTCCTGGCTAGCGGGGGGAAAAGAGCGGGGACCCAGTACTTC
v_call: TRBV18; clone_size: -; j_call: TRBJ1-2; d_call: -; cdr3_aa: CASSPQNPANYGYTF; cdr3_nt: TGTGCCAGCTCACCACAGAACCCAGCTAACTATGGCTACACCTTC
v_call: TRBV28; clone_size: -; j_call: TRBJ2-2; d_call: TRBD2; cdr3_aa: CASSRPGLAATGELFF; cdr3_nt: TGTGCCAGCAGCCGTCCGGGACTAGCGGCCACCGGGGAGCTGTTTTTT
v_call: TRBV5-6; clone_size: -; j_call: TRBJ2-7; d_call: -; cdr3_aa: CASSIQNRRLYEQYF; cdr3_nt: TGTGCCAGCAGTATACAGAATCGCCGCCTCTACGAGCAGTACTTC
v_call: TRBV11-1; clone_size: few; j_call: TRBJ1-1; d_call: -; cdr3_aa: CASSREGNTEAFF; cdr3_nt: TGTGCCAGCAGCCGTGAGGGGAACACTGAAGCTTTCTTT
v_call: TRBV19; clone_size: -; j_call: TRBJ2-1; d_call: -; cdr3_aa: CASGVRGYNEQFF; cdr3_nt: TGTGCCAGTGGGGTGCGGGGCTACAATGAGCAGTTCTTC
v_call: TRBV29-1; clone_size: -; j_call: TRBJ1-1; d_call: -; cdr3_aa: CSVADQVYPNTEAFF; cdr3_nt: TGCAGCGTTGCAGATCAGGTCTACCCAAACACTGAAGCTTTCTTT
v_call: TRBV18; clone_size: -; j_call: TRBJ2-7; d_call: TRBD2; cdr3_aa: CASSPGLAEYEQYF; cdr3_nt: TGTGCCAGCTCCCCCGGCCTAGCGGAATACGAGCAGTACTTC
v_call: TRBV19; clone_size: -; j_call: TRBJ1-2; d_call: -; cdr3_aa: CASSIYYGYTF; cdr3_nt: TGTGCCAGTAGTATCTATTATGGCTACACCTTC
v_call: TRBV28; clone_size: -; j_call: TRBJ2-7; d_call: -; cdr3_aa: CASSSTVYEQYF; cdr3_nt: TGTGCCAGCAGTTCGACAGTCTACGAGCAGTACTTC
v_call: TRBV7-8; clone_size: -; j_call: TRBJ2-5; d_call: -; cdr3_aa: CASSYGETQYF; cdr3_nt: TGTGCCAGCAGCTACGGAGAGACCCAGTACTTC
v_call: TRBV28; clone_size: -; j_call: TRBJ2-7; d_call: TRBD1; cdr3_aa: CASSGGQSYEQYF; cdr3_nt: TGTGCCAGCAGTGGGGGACAGTCCTACGAGCAGTACTTC
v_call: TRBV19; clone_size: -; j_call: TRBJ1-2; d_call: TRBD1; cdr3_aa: CASNEPGGQGVTYGYTF; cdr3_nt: TGTGCCAGTAACGAACCGGGCGGGCAGGGGGTGACCTATGGCTACACCTTC
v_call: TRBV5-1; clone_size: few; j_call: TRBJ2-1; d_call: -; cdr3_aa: CASKEGSGNSYNEQFF; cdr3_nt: TGCGCCAGCAAAGAAGGTAGCGGTAATTCCTACAATGAGCAGTTCTTC
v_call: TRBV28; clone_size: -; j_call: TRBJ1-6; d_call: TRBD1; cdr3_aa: CASSVPGQQNSPLHF; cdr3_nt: TGTGCCAGCAGTGTACCGGGACAGCAGAATTCACCCCTCCACTTT
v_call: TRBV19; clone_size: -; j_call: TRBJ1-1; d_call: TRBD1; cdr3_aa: CASSKGQLNTEAFF; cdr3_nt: TGTGCCAGTAGTAAGGGACAGTTGAACACTGAAGCTTTCTTT
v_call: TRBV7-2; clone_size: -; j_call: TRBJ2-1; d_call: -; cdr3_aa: CASSLVAFPPNEQFF; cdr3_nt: TGTGCCAGCAGCTTAGTGGCCTTCCCCCCCAATGAGCAGTTCTTC
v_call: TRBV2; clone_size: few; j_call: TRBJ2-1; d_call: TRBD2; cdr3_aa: CASIPGLANNEQFF; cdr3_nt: TGTGCCAGCATCCCGGGACTAGCGAACAATGAGCAGTTCTTC
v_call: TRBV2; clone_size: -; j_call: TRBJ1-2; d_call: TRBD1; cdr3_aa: CASSTGVNYGYTF; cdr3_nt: TGTGCCAGCAGCACAGGGGTAAACTATGGCTACACCTTC
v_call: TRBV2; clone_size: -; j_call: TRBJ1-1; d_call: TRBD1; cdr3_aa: CASRGTGPNTEAFF; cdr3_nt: TGTGCCAGCAGGGGGACAGGGCCGAACACTGAAGCTTTCTTT
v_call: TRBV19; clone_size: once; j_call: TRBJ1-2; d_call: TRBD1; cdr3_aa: CASRPSPTGVNYGYTF; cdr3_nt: TGTGCCAGTAGGCCAAGCCCGACAGGGGTCAACTATGGCTACACCTTC
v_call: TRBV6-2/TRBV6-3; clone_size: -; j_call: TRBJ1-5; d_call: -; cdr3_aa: CASSYSRQLTYQPQHF; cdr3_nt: TGTGCCAGCAGTTACTCGAGGCAGCTCACCTATCAGCCCCAGCATTTT
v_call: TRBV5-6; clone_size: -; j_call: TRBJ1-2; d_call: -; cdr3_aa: CASSSGGTGPYGYTF; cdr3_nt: TGTGCCAGCAGCAGCGGGGGCACAGGCCCCTATGGCTACACCTTC
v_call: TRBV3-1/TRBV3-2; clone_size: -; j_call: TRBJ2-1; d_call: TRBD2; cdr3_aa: CASSPTSGAAVMQFF; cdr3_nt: TGTGCCAGCAGCCCCACTAGCGGGGCGGCAGTGATGCAGTTCTTC
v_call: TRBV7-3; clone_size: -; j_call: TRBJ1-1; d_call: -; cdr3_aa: CASSLSRNTEAFF; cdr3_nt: TGTGCCAGCAGCTTAAGTAGGAACACTGAAGCTTTCTTT